A single sample gave rise to the 8 T cell receptor beta chains below, sequenced in a study of T cells in Graves' hyperthyroidism and ophthalmopathy. Template material for amplifying TCR beta CDR3 regions consisted of RNA transcripts. TCR CDR3 regions were first amplified by RT-PCR with HTBI primers. From the multiplex PCR reads, TCRdb called clonotypes with MiXCR, one entry per CDR3 protein. The sample holds a few hundred thousand distinct CDR3 sequences, around 20% seen once. Sequencing was carried out using blood. These TCRs come from a man younger than 35 with Graves' ophthalmopathy.

This clonotype occurred a few times. The gene calls are TRBV7-6 and TRBJ2-7, with 7 bases aligning to TRBD1. This CDR3 comprises 15 residues. J was trimmed by 7 bases and V by 4 bases; bases with no gene match: 13. Germline V CDR1 and CDR2: SGHVS, FNYEAQ. CDR3: CASSSLGGPAGEQYF. The CDR3 region has the DNA TGTGCCAGCAGCTCCTTAGGGGGCCCGGCAGGGGAGCAGTACTTC.

This clonotype has at least ten counts. V usage is TRBV12-3 or TRBV12-4 and J usage is TRBJ1-4; 7 bases are a match to TRBD1. This CDR3 is 14 amino acids long. Germline trimming cut 6 bases from V and 8 bases from J; bases unmatched to any gene: 9. The DNA of the CDR3 is TGTGCCAGCAGCTCTACCGACAGGGACGAAAAACTGTTTTTT. This codes for CASSSTDRDEKLFF.

This clonotype was recorded a few times. V usage is TRBV4-1 and J usage is TRBJ1-2, with TRBD1 as a possible D gene (6 bases). The CDR3 contains 15 residues. Trimming pared 6 bases from V and 0 bases from J, leaving 14 bases between. CDR1 and CDR2 (germline): MGHRA, YSYEKL. The CDR3 region has the DNA TGCGCCAGCAGAATAACGAGGGACACTAACTATGGCTACACCTTC. Encoded protein: CASRITRDTNYGYTF.

This clonotype has a count of ten or more. The CDR3 bases are TGTGCCAGCAGCTTAGCCCTAGCGGGGGGCTCCTACAATGAGCAGTTCTTC. Protein sequence: CASSLALAGGSYNEQFF. J is TRBJ2-1 and V is TRBV7-8; 11 nucleotides align to TRBD2. This CDR3 is 17 amino acids long. V trimming: 0 bases; J trimming: 0 bases; junction bases outside the gene matches: 1. Per the germline V gene, CDR1 is SGHVS and CDR2 is FQNEAQ. Drawing the rest from reference TRBV7-8 and TRBJ2-1, the complete variable domain is GAGVSQSPRYKVAKRGQDVALRCDPISGHVSLFWYQQALGQGPEFLTYFQNEAQLDKSGLPSDRFFAERPEGSVSTLKIQRTQQEDSAVYLCASSLALAGGSYNEQFFGPGTRLTVL.

V usage is TRBV7-9 and J usage is TRBJ2-1; 11 nucleotides align to TRBD2. The CDR3 runs to 16 residues. After removal of 6 bases from V and 10 bases from J, the junction contained 14 bases not matched to a gene. The germline V gene encodes CDR1 SEHNR and CDR2 FQNEAQ (reference sequence). CDR3 in amino acids: CASSRDSSGGLEEQFF. The CDR3 region has the DNA TGTGCCAGCAGTCGGGACTCTAGCGGGGGGCTAGAAGAGCAGTTCTTC.

This clonotype has a count of ten or more. The chain recombines TRBV28 with TRBJ2-3; D is tentatively TRBD1 or TRBD2 (6 bases each). The CDR3 contains 13 residues. Per the germline V gene, CDR1 is MDHEN and CDR2 is SYDVKM. V shed 3 bases and J shed 6 bases, with 10 bases lying between them. The CDR3 sequence is CASSFGGLDTQYF. CDR3 sequence (DNA): TGTGCCAGCAGTTTTGGGGGGCTGGATACGCAGTATTTT.

This clonotype was recorded a few times. The J gene is TRBJ1-4, the V gene TRBV4-1; 7 bases line up with TRBD1. Germline CDR1 is MGHRA and CDR2 is YSYEKL. The trim removed 5 bases at V and 5 bases at J, leaving 17 bases unmatched. This CDR3 has 18 residues. The CDR3 DNA reads TGCGCCAGCAGCGGTCAGGGGGACAGAGGCCAAATAAATGAAAAACTGTTTTTT. Translating it yields CASSGQGDRGQINEKLFF.

This clonotype was counted at least ten times. This chain uses TRBV6-1 with TRBJ1-1; 8 bases are shared with TRBD1. This CDR3 contains 13 residues. V trimming: 8 bases; J trimming: 0 bases; junction bases outside the gene matches: 2. The germline CDR1 and CDR2 sequences are MNHNS and SASEGT. The CDR3 protein is CASGTGMNTEAFF. The CDR3 bases are TGTGCCAGCGGGACAGGCATGAACACTGAAGCTTTCTTT.